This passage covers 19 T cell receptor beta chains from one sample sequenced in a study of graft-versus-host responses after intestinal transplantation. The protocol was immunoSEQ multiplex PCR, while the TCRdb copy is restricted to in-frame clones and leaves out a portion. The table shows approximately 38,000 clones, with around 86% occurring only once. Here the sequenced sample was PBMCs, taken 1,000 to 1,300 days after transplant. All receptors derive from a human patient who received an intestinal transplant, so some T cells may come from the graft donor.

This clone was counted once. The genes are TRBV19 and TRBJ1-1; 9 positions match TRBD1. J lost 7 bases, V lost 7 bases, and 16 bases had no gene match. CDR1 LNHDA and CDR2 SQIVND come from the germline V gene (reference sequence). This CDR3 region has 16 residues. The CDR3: CASKGTSTGGVGEAFF. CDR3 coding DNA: TGTGCCAGTAAGGGTACTTCAACAGGGGGCGTGGGTGAAGCTTTCTTT. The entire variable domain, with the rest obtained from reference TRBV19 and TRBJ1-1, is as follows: DGGITQSPKYLFRKEGQNVTLSCEQNLNHDAMYWYRQDPGQGLRLIYYSQIVNDFQKGDIAEGYSVSREKKESFPLTVTSAQKNPTAFYLCASKGTSTGGVGEAFFGQGTRLTVV.

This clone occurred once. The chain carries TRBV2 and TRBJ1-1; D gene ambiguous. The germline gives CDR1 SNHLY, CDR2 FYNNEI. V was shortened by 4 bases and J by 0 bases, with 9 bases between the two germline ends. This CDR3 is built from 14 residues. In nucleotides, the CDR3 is TGTGCCAGCAGTGGGGCCAGCATGAACACTGAAGCTTTCTTT. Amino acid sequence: CASSGASMNTEAFF.

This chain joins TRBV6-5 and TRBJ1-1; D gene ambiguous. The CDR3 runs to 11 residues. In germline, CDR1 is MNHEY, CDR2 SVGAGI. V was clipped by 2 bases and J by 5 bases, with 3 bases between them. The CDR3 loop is CASSYRTEAFF. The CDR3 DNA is TGTGCCAGCAGTTACAGAACTGAAGCTTTCTTT.

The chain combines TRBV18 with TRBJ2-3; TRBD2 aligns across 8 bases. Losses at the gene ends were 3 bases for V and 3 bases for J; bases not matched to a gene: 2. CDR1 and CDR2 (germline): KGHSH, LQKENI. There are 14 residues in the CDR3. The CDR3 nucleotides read TGTGCCAGCTCACCCGCGGGAGGAACAGATACGCAGTATTTT. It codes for CASSPAGGTDTQYF.

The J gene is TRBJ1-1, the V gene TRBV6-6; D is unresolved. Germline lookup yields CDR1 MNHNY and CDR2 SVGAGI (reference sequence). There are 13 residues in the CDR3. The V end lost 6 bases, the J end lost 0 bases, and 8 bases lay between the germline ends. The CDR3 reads CASRFGVNTEAFF. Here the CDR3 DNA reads TGTGCCAGCAGGTTCGGGGTGAACACTGAAGCTTTCTTT.

CDR3 loop: CASSHPGQGVGGYTF. CDR3 bases: TGTGCCAGCAGCCATCCGGGACAGGGAGTAGGTGGCTACACCTTC. The V call is TRBV5-6, the J call TRBJ1-2; TRBD1 matches 9 bases. With V trimmed by 4 bases and J by 7 bases, 11 bases remained unmatched. CDR1 and CDR2 from the germline V gene are SGHDT and YYEEEE. The CDR3 has 15 amino acids.

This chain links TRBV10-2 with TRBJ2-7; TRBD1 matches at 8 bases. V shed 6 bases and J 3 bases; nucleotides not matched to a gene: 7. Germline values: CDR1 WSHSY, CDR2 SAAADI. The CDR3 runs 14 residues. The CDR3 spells CASSPQGQGYEQYF. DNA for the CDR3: TGCGCCAGCAGCCCTCAAGGACAGGGCTACGAGCAGTACTTC.

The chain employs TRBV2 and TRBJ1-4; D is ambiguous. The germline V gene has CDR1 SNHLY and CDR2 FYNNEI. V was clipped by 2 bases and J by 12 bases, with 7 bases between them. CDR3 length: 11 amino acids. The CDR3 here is CASSETEELFF. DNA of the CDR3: TGTGCCAGCAGTGAAACCGAAGAACTGTTTTTT.

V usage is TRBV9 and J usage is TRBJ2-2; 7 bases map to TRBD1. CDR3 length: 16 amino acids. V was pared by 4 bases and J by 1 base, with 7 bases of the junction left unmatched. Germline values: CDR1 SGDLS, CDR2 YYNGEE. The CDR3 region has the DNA TGTGCCAGCAGCACGTCGACAGGGCGGAACACCGGGGAGCTGTTTTTT. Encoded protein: CASSTSTGRNTGELFF.

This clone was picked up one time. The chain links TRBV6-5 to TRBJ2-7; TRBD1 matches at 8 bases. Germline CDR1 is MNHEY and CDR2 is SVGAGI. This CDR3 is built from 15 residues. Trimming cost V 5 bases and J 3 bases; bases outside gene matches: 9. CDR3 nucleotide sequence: TGTGCCAGCAGTCGACTGGACAGGGAAGGCTACGAGCAGTACTTC. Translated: CASSRLDREGYEQYF.

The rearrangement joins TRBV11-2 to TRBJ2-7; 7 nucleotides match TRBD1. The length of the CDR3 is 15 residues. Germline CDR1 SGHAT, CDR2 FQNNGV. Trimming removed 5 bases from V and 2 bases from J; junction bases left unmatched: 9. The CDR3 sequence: CASSPLQGQAYEQYF. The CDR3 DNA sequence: TGTGCCAGCAGCCCCTTACAGGGGCAGGCCTACGAGCAGTACTTC.

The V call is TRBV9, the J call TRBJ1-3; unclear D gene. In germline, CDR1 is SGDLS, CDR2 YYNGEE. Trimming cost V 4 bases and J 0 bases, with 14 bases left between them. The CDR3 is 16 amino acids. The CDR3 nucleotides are TGTGCCAGCAGCACCCCTGGGAGCCACTCTGGAAACACCATATATTTT. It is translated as CASSTPGSHSGNTIYF.

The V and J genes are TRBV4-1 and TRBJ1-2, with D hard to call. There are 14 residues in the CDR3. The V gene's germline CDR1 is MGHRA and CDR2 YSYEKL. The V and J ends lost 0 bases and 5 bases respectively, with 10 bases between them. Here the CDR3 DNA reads TGCGCCAGCAGCCAAGACAGGACGGGGTATGGCTACACCTTC. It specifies CASSQDRTGYGYTF.

CDR3 in amino acids: CASSDYAGSNQPQHF. The CDR3 nucleotides are TGTGCCAGCAGTGATTACGCAGGTAGCAATCAGCCCCAGCATTTT. This chain uses TRBV6-1 with TRBJ1-5; D is undetermined. The CDR3 is made up of 15 amino acids. Germline CDR1 is MNHNS and CDR2 is SASEGT. V was clipped by 3 bases and J by 0 bases, with 9 bases between them.

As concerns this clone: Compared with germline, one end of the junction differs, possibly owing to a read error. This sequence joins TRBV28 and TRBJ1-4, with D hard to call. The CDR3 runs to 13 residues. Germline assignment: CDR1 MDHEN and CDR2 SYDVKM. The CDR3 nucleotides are TGTGCCAGCAGCCCGCGCCGGACGGAGAAAGGTGTTTTT. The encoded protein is CASSPRRTEKGVF.

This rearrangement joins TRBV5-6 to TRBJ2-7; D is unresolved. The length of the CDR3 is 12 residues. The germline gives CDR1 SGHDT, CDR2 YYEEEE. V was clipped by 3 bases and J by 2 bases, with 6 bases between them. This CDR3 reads CASSSATYEQYF. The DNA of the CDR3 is TGTGCCAGCAGCTCCGCAACCTACGAGCAGTACTTC.

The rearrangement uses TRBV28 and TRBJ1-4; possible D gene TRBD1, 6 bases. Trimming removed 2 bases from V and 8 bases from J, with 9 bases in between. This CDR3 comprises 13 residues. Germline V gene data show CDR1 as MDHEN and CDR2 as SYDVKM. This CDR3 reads CASSLRGWEKLFF. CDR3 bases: TGTGCCAGCAGTTTAAGGGGGTGGGAAAAACTGTTTTTT.

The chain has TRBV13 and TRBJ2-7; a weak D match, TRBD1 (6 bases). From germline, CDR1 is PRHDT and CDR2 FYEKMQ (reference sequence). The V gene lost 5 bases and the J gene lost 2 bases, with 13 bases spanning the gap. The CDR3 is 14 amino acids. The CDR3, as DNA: TGTGCCAGCAGCCTTGGGGACAATCCCTACGAGCAGTACTTC. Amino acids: CASSLGDNPYEQYF.

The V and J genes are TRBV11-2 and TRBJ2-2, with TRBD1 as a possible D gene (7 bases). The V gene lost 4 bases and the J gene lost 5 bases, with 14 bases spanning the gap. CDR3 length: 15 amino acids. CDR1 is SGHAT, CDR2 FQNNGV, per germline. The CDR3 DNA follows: TGTGCCAGCAGCTCGACAGGGACTCGGACCGGGGAGCTGTTTTTT. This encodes CASSSTGTRTGELFF.